The following is a T cell receptor (beta chain) sequence with its context. As yet, its antigen is unknown. This sample is part of a study of cytomegalovirus exposure and HLA in healthy donors. PCR used 60 Vbeta primers and 13 Jbeta primers. Clones were read by immunoSEQ multiplex PCR, and TCRdb kept only the in-frame ones, dropping some. The sample gives 200,000 to 250,000 clones, less than 85% of which show up once; around 0.63% is in the top ten. Findings and limits, study-wide: Researchers left out some V segments, among them TRBV6-2 and TRBV6-3, as indistinguishable.

Trimming at V came to 5 bases and at J to 9 bases, leaving 8 bases not matched to a gene. The CDR3 contains 14 residues. Looked up from germline, CDR1 is SEHNR and CDR2 is FQNEAQ (reference sequence). The clonotype was recovered from a young man in good health and CMV-seronegative. Source material: PBMCs. The V call is TRBV7-9, the J call TRBJ1-5, with TRBD1 matching 9 bases. This CDR3 is CASSRQGDDGPQHF. The CDR3 DNA sequence: TGTGCCAGCAGCCGACAGGGGGACGATGGGCCCCAGCATTTT.